Given below is one TCR beta chain in context. This clone was seen more than once but under ten times. The target of this receptor is not known. Per-base qualities were not stored, and no clone one base away is much larger. The source of the sample is a study of cytomegalovirus exposure and HLA in healthy donors listed by TCRdb under 2017. Background for the entire study: An earlier analysis of roughly 610 of the donors reported about 300 Gb of sequence data and 117 million unique TCR beta sequences obtained from about 179 million T cells. An early release that covered fewer than 800 HLA-typed donors contained approximately 300 gigabases of sequencing data and tens of millions of unique TCR sequences. The genetic ancestry cluster associated with self-reported Caucasian donors included 81% of the approximately 410 genotyped donors. The aim of the study was to test whether cataloging public T cell receptors could identify signatures of past pathogen exposure. The T cell repertoires of 666 subjects were profiled by immunosequencing and related to cytomegalovirus serostatus. Along with the roughly 710-subject first cohort, a separate validation cohort of 120 different subjects was used. To predict cytomegalovirus infection status, the study brought together high-throughput TCR immunosequencing, statistical association of individual TCRs with disease status, and machine learning. To study patterns of TCR occurrence, a later analysis re-analyzed previously published TCR beta repertoires from 650 to 750 donors and added high-resolution HLA genotyping. Rather than drawing on any new phenotypic data, the later analysis identified candidate immune exposures from TCR beta sequences and the way those sequences occurred across donors. An earlier analysis of more than 450 of the donors used high-throughput TCR beta sequencing to judge whether each TCR beta V gene segment behaved as functional or pseudogenic. Donor age, sex, ethnicity and CMV serostatus were compiled together with the repertoire data. In a later genetic analysis, genome-wide SNP genotypes for about three fifths of the 666 donors were used, and that subset was treated as a discovery cohort. All discovery cohort repertoires had been generated using a single sequencing platform. Class I and class II HLA loci were covered by the typing at four-digit resolution. Typing coverage differed by locus: A, B, C, DRB1 and DQB1 were typed in roughly 620-630 donors, DQA1 in approximately 520, DPA1 in 600 to 610, and DPB1 in 450 to 490. Roughly five DR-DQ haplotypes were handled as single units for association and clustering because linkage in the cohort was strong. Among roughly 400 genotyped donors of the cohort, an average of around 250,000 unique TCR beta nucleotide sequences was sequenced per donor, of which 15% to 20% were non-productive. The study at large found these results: Because HLA typing was missing for some donors at each locus, association tests included only the typed subset. The presence/absence analyses assumed that sequencing depth was roughly uniform across donors, and that assumption may not be true. Some IMGT-functional V segments, including TRBV6-2 and TRBV6-3, could not be distinguished by the 87-base-pair reads and were therefore excluded. In a later analysis, several top co-occurrence clusters were reported to appear linked to parvovirus B19, influenza, CMV and Epstein-Barr virus. Correlated functional status among segregating V segments might reflect linkage disequilibrium, but an unknown experimental factor could not be ruled out. A later analysis found that most CMV-associated TCR beta chains appeared HLA-restricted, with HLA associations seemingly driven largely by CMV exposure. In vitro tests confirmed that three of the cytomegalovirus-associated TCR beta chains recognize cytomegalovirus antigens. A further reported finding was that TCR beta sequences accurately predicted the HLA-A and HLA-B alleles for most subjects in the first cohort. Cytomegalovirus status was reported to be diagnosed by the classifier with high specificity and sensitivity in both the original and validation cohorts. In a later analysis, HLA-associated TCR beta chains showed more clonal expansion and lower generation probabilities than non-associated chains that were equally common. For the cohort, immune exposure information was limited to CMV serostatus. The authors suggested that the approach could potentially be extended to other disease states and immunological phenotypes. The sequencing pipeline was judged likely to have produced a cluster of highly shared sequence variants as a technical artifact. The cohort was sequenced for TCR beta chains only, and without alpha or paired-chain data the features that could be detected were limited. In a later genetic analysis, a missense DCLRE1C variant was associated with V-gene and J-gene trimming of TCR beta chains, and the association was replicated in an independent cohort. In a later analysis, TCR association rates were found to vary across HLA loci, with the most associated TCRs seen for DRB1 alleles and the fewest for HLA-C alleles. While some public TCRs were present in many individuals, most TCR sequences turned up only very rarely across donors. Because counts were too low, roughly 18 rarely observed V segments, including chromosome 9 orphons, were left out of the earlier analysis of 587 of the donors. In an earlier analysis of about 550 of the donors, most TCR beta V segments were observed in productive rearrangements about 90% or about 30% of the time, broadly matching IMGT annotations. A total of 164 TCR beta chains were listed by the study as associated with cytomegalovirus. When HLA alleles, especially DR and DQ, strongly co-occurred, attributing TCR associations to individual alleles was difficult. Specific HLA alleles were associated with 16,951 TCR beta sequences at a false discovery rate of 0.05 in a later analysis. A later genetic analysis reported fewer N-insertions in productive TCRs among donors in an Asian-associated ancestry cluster than the roughly 720-donor mean.

The cohort comprised several hundred healthy bone marrow donors. All cohort members were sampled while nominally healthy, although unrecorded immune exposures were likely present. The donor tested CMV seropositive, placing the donor among the roughly 270 seropositive members of the cohort. Each donor provided a peripheral blood sample, and peripheral blood mononuclear cells were used for TCR beta sequencing. Genomic DNA was extracted from the blood cell samples with the Qiagen DNeasy Blood Extraction Kit. Receptor libraries were prepared by the immunoSEQ multiplex PCR assay. For the multiplex PCR, a mixture combining 60 forward primers for TCR Vbeta segments and 13 reverse primers for TCR Jbeta segments was used. Amplification of the CDR3 region of rearranged TCR beta genes was performed with a multiplex PCR assay on genomic DNA. The amplified TCR beta libraries were sequenced on the Illumina HiSeq System as 87-base-pair reads. The original pipeline was this. A later analysis tallied approximately 87 million unique TCR beta chains across the 666 repertoires, and approximately 9.9 million of those chains were shared by two or more donors. A nearest-neighbor algorithm error-corrected the raw reads and collapsed the reads into unique sequences, merging closely related sequences to remove PCR and sequencing errors. V, D and J gene segments were assigned by aligning CDR3 sequences to IMGT reference sequences. For a sequence to be retained, a match of at least six nucleotides was required to both a V gene segment and a J gene segment. Rearrangements were called productive when the CDR3 lacked stop codons and stayed in frame with V and J; all others were non-productive. Following IMGT convention, CDR3 was defined as the stretch from the second conserved V-encoded cysteine to the conserved J-encoded phenylalanine. In an earlier analysis of approximately 500 of the donors, sequences lacking an unambiguous match to a single V gene segment were excluded. In an earlier analysis of several hundred of the donors, a V segment was called functional when productive rearrangements were above 56.7%, and segregating when the standard deviation between donors exceeded 5%. A statistical classification framework was built for diagnosing cytomegalovirus status from the catalog of TCR beta chain sequences. In a later analysis, TCR nucleotide sequences were compared against IMGT/GENE-DB human TR gene sequences so that V and J genes could be assigned. Using the TCRdist pipeline, a later analysis assigned CDR3 sequences along with most-parsimonious VDJ recombination scenarios. A later analysis defined each TCR beta chain by its CDR3 amino acid sequence plus V-gene family, and excluded reads lacking a unique V-gene family. In a later analysis, nearly 600 highly shared, low-generation-probability nucleotide sequences were removed to address suspected cross-contamination and a sequencing artifact. A later analysis calculated a clonal expansion index for each public chain from normalized within-repertoire ranks of inferred template counts. In a later analysis, generation probabilities were computed using a VDJ recombination model fitted to out-of-frame rearrangements, and the results were checked against IGoR. In a later analysis, hypergeometric tests were used to score TCR-TCR, TCR-HLA and TCR-CMV co-occurrence, with a repertoire-size bias correction applied to TCR pairs. False discovery rates were estimated in a later analysis by permuting HLA or CMV assignments 20 times. In a later analysis, co-occurring TCRs were grouped using DBSCAN, with TCRdist sequence similarity added in when clustering inside HLA-allele-positive subsets. For co-occurrence clustering, repertoires with fewer than 30,000 or more than 120,000 public chains were excluded, along with roughly five repertoires with anomalous nucleotide sharing. TCRdb provides this immuneACCESS table in a form limited to in-frame rearrangements. Some clones are lacking; in checked studies, under half of them reflect an unresolved V gene, and why the rest are absent is not known. That table supplies the V and J calls and clone size; D and trimming were determined from the DNA. The table for this sample lists about 120,000 clones; approximately 81% of them were counted only once. Jointly, the top ten make up approximately 4.3% of the sample.

From cysteine to phenylalanine, the CDR3 is 13 amino acids long. The only DNA kept is the CDR3, 39 bases in frame from the first base. From the germline V gene, CDR1 is MDHEN and CDR2 is SYDVKM. V is cut by 6 bases and J by 2 bases, and the space between the germline ends is 10 bases. The sequenced sample consisted of PBMCs. The TCR comes from a man aged 25-45 years in good health and CMV-seropositive. This receptor chain uses TRBV28 and TRBJ2-5, with a weak D call of TRBD2 (6 bases match). Read as DNA, the sequence is TGTGCCAGCAGCGGAGGGCAGCAAGAGACCCAGTACTTC. Translated, this is CASSGGQQETQYF.